The count of the clone carrying this T cell receptor (beta chain) is one. Its specificity is unknown. This entry comes from a study of T cell repertoires in cytomegalovirus infection. MiXCR, run by TCRdb on the reads, gives a single entry per CDR3 protein. The data show some 920,000 distinct CDR3 sequences, roughly a third seen once. The CDR3 runs 16 residues. From germline, CDR1 is LGHNA and CDR2 YNFKEQ. V lost 0 bases and J lost 0, with 9 bases in between. The sequence derives from a human donor in good health (CMV status not recorded). Some clones in this sample may be carry-over from other donors' samples. V gene TRBV4-2 combines with J gene TRBJ2-1; D remains unclear. Source: cultured CD8+ T cells from PBMCs, taken from culture after CMV antigen stimulation. The CDR3 spells CASSQDPAISYNEQFF. CDR3 nucleotide sequence: TGTGCCAGCAGCCAAGATCCGGCCATCTCCTACAATGAGCAGTTCTTC.